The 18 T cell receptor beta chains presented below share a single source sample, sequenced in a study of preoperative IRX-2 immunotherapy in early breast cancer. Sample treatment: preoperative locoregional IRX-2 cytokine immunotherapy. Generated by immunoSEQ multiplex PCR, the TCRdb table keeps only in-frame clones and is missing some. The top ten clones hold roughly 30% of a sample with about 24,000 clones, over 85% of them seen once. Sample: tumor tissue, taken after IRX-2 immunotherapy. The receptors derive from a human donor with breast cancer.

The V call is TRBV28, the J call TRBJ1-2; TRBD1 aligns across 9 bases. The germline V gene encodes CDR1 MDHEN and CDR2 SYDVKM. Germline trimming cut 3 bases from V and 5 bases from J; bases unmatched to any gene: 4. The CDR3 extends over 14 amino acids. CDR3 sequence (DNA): TGTGCCAGCAGTTTGCTACAGGGGGCTTATGGCTACACCTTC. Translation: CASSLLQGAYGYTF.

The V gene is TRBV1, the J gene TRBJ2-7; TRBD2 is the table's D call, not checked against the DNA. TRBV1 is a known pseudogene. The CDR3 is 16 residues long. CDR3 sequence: CTSSRPGLALYYEQYV. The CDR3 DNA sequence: TGCACCAGCAGCCGCCCGGGACTAGCTCTGTACTACGAGCAGTACGTC.

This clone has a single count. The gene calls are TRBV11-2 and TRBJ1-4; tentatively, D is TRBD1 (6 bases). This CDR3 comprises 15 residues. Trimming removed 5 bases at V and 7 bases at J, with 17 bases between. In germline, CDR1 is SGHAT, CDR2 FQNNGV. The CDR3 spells CASSRGGDTGEKLFF. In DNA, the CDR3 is TGTGCCAGCAGCCGCGGTGGGGACACCGGTGAAAAACTGTTTTTT. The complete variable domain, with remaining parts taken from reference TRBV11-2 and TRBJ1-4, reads EAGVAQSPRYKIIEKRQSVAFWCNPISGHATLYWYQQILGQGPKLLIQFQNNGVVDDSQLPKDRFSAERLKGVDSTLKIQPAKLEDSAVYLCASSRGGDTGEKLFFGSGTQLSVL.

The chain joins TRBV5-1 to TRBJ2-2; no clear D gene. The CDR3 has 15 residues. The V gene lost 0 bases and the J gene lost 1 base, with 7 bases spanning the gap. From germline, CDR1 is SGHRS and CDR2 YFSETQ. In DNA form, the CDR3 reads TGCGCCAGCAGCTTGGCCCAGGTGAACACCGGGGAGCTGTTTTTT. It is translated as CASSLAQVNTGELFF.

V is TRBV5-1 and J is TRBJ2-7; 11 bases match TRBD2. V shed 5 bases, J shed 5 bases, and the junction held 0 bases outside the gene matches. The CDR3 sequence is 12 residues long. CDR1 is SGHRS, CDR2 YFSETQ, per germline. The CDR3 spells CASRTSGDEQYV. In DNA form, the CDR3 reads TGCGCCAGCAGGACTAGCGGGGACGAGCAGTACGTC.

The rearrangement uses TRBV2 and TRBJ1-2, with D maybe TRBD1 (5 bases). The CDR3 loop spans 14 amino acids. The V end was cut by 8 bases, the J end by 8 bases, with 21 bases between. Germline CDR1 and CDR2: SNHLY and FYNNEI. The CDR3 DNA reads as TGTGCCAGCTCCTCAAGCACCGGGACTCGCGGCTACACCTTC. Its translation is CASSSSTGTRGYTF.

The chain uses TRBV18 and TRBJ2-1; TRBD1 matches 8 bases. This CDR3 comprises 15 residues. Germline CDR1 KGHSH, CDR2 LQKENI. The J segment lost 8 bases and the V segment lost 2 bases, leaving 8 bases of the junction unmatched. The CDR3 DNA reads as TGTGCCAGCTCACCAGGGACAGGACCCTTTGATGAGCAGTTCTTC. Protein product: CASSPGTGPFDEQFF.

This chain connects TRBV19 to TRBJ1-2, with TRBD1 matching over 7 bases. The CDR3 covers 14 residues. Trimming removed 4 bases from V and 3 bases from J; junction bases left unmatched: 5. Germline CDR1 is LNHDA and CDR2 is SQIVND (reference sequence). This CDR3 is CASSTTGADYGYTF. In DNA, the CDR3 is TGTGCCAGTAGTACAACAGGGGCGGACTATGGCTACACCTTC.

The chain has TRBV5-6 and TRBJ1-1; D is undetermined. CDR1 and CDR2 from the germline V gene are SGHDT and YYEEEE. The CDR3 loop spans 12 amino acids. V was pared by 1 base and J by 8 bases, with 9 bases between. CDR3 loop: CASSLQDTEAFF. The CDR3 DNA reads TGTGCCAGCAGCTTGCAGGATACCGAAGCTTTCTTT.

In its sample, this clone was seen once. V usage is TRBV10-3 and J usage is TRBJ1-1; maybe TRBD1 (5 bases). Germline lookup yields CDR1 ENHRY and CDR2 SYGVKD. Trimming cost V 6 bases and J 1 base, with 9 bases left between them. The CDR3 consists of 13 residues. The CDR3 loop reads CAIRVGENTEAFF. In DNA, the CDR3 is TGTGCCATCAGGGTGGGGGAGAACACTGAAGCTTTCTTT.

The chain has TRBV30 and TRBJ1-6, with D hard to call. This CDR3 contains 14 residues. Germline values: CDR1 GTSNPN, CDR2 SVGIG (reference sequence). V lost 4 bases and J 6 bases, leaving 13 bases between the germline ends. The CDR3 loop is CAWNSLDGNSPLHF. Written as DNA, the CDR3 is TGTGCCTGGAATAGCCTGGACGGTAATTCACCCCTCCACTTT.

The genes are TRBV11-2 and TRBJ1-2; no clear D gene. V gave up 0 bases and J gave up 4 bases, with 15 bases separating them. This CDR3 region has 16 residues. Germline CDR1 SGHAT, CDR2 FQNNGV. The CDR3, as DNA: TGTGCCAGCAGCTTAGATCAGGTAGCCCTTGCCTATGGCTACACCTTC. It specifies CASSLDQVALAYGYTF. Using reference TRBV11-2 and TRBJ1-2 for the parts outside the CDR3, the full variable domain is EAGVAQSPRYKIIEKRQSVAFWCNPISGHATLYWYQQILGQGPKLLIQFQNNGVVDDSQLPKDRFSAERLKGVDSTLKIQPAKLEDSAVYLCASSLDQVALAYGYTFGSGTRLTVV.

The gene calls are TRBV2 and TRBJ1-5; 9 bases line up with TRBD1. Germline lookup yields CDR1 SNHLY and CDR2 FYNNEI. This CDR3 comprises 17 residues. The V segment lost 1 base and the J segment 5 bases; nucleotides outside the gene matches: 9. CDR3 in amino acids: CASSEGPPGQGYQPQHF. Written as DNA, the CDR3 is TGTGCCAGCAGTGAAGGGCCACCGGGACAGGGTTATCAGCCCCAGCATTTT.

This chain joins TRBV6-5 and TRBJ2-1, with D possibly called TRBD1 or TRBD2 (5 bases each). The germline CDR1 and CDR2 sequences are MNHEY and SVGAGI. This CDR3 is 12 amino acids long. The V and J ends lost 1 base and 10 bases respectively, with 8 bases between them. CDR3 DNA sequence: TGTGCCAGCAGTTACTGGGACGGCGAGCAGTTCTTC. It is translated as CASSYWDGEQFF.

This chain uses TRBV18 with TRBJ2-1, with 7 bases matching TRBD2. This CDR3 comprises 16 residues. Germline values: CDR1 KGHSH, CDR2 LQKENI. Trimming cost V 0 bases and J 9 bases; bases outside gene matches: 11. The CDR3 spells CASSPPSRGREGEQFF. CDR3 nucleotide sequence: TGTGCCAGCTCACCACCCAGTCGAGGGAGGGAGGGTGAGCAGTTCTTC. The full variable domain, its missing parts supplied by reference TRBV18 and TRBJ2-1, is NAGVMQNPRHLVRRRGQEARLRCSPMKGHSHVYWYRQLPEEGLKFMVYLQKENIIDESGMPKERFSAEFPKEGPSILRIQQVVRGDSAAYFCASSPPSRGREGEQFFGPGTRLTVL.

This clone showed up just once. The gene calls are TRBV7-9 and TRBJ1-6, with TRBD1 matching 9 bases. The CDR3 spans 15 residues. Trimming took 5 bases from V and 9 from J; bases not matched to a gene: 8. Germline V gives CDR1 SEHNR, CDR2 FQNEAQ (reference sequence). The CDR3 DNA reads TGTGCCAGCAGCCCCCGGACAGGGGACAGTTCACCCCTCCACTTT. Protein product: CASSPRTGDSSPLHF.

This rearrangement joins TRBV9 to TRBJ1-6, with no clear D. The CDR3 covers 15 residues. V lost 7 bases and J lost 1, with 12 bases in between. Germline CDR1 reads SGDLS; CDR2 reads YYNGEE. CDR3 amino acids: CASSLAGSYNSPLHF. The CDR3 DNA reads TGTGCCAGCTCGTTAGCGGGGTCCTATAATTCACCCCTCCACTTT. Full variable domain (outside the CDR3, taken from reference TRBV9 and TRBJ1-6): DSGVTQTPKHLITATGQRVTLRCSPRSGDLSVYWYQQSLDQGLQFLIQYYNGEERAKGNILERFSAQQFPDLHSELNLSSLELGDSALYFCASSLAGSYNSPLHFGNGTRLTVT.

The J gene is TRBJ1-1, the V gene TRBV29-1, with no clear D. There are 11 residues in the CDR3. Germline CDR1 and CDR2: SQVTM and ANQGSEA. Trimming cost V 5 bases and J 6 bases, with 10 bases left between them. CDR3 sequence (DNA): TGCAGCGTTATTACTTGGGCTGAAGCTTTCTTT. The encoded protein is CSVITWAEAFF.